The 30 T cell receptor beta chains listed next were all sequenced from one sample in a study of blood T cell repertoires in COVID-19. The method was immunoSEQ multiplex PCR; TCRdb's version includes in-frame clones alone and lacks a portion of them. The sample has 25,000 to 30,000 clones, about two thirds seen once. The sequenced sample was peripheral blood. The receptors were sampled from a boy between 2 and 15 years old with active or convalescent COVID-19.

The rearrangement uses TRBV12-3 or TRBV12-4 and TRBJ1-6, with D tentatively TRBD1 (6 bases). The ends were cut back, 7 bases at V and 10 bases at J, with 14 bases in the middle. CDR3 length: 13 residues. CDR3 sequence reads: CASTLTGRSPLHF. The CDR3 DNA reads TGTGCCAGCACCTTGACAGGCAGATCACCCCTCCACTTT.

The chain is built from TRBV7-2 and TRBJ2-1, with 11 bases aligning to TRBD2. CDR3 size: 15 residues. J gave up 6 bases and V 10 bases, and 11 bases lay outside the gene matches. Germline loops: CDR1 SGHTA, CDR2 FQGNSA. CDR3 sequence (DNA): TGTGCCACCAATCCCACTAGCGGGAGTTTCAATGAGCAGTTCTTC. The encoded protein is CATNPTSGSFNEQFF. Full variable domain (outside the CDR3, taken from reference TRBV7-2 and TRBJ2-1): GAGVSQSPSNKVTEKGKDVELRCDPISGHTALYWYRQSLGQGLEFLIYFQGNSAPDKSGLPSDRFSAERTGGSVSTLTIQRTQQEDSAVYLCATNPTSGSFNEQFFGPGTRLTVL.

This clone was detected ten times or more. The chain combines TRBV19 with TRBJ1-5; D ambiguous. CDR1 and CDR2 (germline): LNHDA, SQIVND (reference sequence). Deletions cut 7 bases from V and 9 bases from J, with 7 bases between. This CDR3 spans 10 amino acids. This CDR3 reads CASTGPPQHF. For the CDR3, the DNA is TGTGCCAGTACTGGGCCGCCCCAGCATTTT.

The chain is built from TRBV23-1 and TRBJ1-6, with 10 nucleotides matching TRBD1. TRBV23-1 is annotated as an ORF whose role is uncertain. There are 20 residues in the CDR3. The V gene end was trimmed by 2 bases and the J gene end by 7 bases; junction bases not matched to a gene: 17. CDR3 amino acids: CASSQAVTGGASGRNSPLHF. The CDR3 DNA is TGCGCCAGCAGTCAAGCGGTGACAGGGGGCGCATCAGGTAGGAATTCACCCCTCCACTTT.

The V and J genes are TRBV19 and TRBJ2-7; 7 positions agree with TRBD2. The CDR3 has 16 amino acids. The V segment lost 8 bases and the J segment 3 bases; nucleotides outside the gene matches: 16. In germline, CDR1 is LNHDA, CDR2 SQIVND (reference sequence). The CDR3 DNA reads TGTGCCAGTGGTGCCCTCGGGTGGGAGGGAGACTACGAGCAGTACTTC. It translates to CASGALGWEGDYEQYF.

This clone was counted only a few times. CDR3 in amino acids: CASSQDVTVSTDTQYF. For the CDR3, the DNA is TGCGCCAGCAGCCAAGACGTAACGGTTAGCACAGATACGCAGTATTTT. J is TRBJ2-3 and V is TRBV4-1; no firm D call. Trimming pared 0 bases from V and 0 bases from J, leaving 10 bases between. Germline assignment: CDR1 MGHRA and CDR2 YSYEKL. The CDR3 is 16 residues long.

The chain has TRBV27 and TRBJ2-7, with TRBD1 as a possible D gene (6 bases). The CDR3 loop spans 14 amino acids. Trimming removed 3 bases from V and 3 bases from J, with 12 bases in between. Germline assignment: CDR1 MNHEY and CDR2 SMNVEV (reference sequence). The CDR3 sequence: CASSFTGFGYEQYF. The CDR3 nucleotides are TGTGCCAGCAGTTTTACAGGGTTCGGCTACGAGCAGTACTTC.

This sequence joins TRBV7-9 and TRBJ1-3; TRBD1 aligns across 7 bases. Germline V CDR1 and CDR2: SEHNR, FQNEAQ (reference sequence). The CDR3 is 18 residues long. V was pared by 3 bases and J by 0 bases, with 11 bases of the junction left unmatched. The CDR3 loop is CASSFRTGVFSSGNTIYF. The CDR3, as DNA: TGTGCCAGCAGCTTCCGTACAGGGGTGTTTAGCTCTGGAAACACCATATATTTT.

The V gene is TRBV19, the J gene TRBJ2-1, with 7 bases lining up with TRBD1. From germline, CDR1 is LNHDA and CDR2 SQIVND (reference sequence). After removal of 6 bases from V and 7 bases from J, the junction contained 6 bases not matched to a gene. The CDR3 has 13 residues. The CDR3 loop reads CASRTQGMNEQFF. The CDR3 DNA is TGTGCCAGTAGAACACAGGGGATGAATGAGCAGTTCTTC.

The DNA of the CDR3 is TGTGCCAGCAGCGTACAGAGAAACTATGGCTACACCTTC. Its protein product is CASSVQRNYGYTF. This chain links TRBV14 with TRBJ1-2; D is undetermined. The germline gives CDR1 SGHDN, CDR2 FVKESK. V was cut by 5 bases and J by 2 bases, with 9 bases left in between. The CDR3 is 13 residues long.

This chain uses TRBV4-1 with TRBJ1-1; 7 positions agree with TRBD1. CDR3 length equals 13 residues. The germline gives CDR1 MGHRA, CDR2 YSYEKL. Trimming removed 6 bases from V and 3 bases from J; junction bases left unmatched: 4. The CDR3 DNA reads TGCGCCAGCAGTAGAGGGACAGACACTGAAGCTTTCTTT. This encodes CASSRGTDTEAFF.

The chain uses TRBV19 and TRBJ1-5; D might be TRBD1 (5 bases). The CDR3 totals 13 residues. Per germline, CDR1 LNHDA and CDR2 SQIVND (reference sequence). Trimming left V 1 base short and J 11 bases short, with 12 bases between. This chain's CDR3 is CASSIGGVRTQHF. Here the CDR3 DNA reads TGTGCCAGTAGTATAGGGGGGGTCAGGACCCAGCATTTT.

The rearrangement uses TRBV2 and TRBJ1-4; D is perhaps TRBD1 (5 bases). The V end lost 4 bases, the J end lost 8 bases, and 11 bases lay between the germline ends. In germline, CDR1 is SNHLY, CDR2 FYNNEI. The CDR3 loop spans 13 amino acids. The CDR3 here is CASSVKTAEKLFF. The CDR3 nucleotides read TGTGCCAGCAGTGTTAAGACAGCCGAAAAACTGTTTTTT.

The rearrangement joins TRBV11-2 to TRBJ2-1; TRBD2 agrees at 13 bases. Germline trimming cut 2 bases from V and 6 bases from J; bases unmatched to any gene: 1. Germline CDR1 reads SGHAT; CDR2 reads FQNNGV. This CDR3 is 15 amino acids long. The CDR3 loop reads CASSLRTSGSNEQFF. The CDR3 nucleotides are TGTGCCAGCAGCTTAAGGACTAGCGGGAGCAATGAGCAGTTCTTC. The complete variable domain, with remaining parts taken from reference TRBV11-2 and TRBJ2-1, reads EAGVAQSPRYKIIEKRQSVAFWCNPISGHATLYWYQQILGQGPKLLIQFQNNGVVDDSQLPKDRFSAERLKGVDSTLKIQPAKLEDSAVYLCASSLRTSGSNEQFFGPGTRLTVL.

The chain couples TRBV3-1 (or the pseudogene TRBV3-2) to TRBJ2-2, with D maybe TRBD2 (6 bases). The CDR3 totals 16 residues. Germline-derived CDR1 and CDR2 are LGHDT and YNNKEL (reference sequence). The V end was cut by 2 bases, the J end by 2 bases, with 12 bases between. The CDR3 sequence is CASSQRLGGNTGELFF. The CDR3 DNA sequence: TGTGCCAGCAGCCAACGGTTGGGGGGTAACACCGGGGAGCTGTTTTTT.

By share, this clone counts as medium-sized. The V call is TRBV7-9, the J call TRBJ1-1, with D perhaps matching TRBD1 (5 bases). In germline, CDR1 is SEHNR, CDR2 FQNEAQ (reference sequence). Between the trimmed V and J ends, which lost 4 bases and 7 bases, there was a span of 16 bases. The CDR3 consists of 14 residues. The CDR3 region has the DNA TGTGCCAGCAGCTCCCAAACGGGACTGGTTGAAGCTTTCTTT. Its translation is CASSSQTGLVEAFF. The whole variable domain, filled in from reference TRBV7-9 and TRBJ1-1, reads DTGVSQNPRHKITKRGQNVTFRCDPISEHNRLYWYRQTLGQGPEFLTYFQNEAQLEKSRLLSDRFSAERPKGSFSTLEIQRTEQGDSAMYLCASSSQTGLVEAFFGQGTRLTVV.

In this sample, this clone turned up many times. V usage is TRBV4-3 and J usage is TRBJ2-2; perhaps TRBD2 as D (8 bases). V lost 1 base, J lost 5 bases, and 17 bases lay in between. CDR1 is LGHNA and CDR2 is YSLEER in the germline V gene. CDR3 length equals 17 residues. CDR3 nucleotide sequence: TGCGCCAGCAGCCAAGCTTTCGGGAGGGGGCAAACCGGGGAGCTGTTTTTT. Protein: CASSQAFGRGQTGELFF.

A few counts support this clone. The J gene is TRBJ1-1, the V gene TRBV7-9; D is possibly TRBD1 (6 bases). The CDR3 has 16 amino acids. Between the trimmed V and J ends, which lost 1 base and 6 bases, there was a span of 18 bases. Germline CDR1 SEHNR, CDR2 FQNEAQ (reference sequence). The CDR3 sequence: CASSLEGWGWGPEAFF. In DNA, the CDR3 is TGTGCCAGCAGCTTAGAGGGGTGGGGATGGGGGCCTGAAGCTTTCTTT.

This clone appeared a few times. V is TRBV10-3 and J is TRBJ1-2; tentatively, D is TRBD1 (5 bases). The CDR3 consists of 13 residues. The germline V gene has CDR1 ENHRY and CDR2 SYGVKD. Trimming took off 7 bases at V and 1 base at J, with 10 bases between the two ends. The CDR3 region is CAITSQGNYGYTF. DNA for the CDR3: TGTGCCATCACCTCGCAGGGTAACTATGGCTACACCTTC.

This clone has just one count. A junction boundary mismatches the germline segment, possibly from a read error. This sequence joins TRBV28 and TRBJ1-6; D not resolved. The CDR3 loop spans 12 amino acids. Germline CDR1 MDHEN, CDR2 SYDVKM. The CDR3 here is CASRVANSPLHF. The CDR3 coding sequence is TGCGCCTCGCGGGTTGCTAATTCACCCCTCCACTTT.

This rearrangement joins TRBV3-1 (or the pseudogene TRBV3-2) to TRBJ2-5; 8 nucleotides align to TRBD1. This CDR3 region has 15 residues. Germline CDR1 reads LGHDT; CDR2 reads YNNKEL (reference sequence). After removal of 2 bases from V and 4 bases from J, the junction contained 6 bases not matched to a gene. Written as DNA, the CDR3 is TGTGCCAGCAGCCAATGGACAGGGACCGGAGAGACCCAGTACTTC. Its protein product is CASSQWTGTGETQYF.

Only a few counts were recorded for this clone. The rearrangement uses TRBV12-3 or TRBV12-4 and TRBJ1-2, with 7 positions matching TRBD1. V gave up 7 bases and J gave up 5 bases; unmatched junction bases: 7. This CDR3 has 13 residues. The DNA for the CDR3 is TGTGCCAGCAACCTACAGGGGCTATATGGCTACACCTTC. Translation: CASNLQGLYGYTF.

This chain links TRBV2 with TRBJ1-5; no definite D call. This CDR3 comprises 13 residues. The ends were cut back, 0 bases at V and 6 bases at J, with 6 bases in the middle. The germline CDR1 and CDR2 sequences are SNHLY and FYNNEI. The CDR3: CASSEARLQPQHF. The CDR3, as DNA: TGTGCCAGCAGTGAAGCGAGGCTTCAGCCCCAGCATTTT.

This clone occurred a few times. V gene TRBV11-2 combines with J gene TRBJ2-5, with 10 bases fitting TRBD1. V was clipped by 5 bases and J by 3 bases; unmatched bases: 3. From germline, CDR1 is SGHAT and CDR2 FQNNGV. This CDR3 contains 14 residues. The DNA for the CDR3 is TGTGCCAGCAGCCCTGGACAGGGGGAAGAGACCCAGTACTTC. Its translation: CASSPGQGEETQYF. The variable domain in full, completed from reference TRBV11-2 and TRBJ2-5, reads EAGVAQSPRYKIIEKRQSVAFWCNPISGHATLYWYQQILGQGPKLLIQFQNNGVVDDSQLPKDRFSAERLKGVDSTLKIQPAKLEDSAVYLCASSPGQGEETQYFGPGTRLLVL.

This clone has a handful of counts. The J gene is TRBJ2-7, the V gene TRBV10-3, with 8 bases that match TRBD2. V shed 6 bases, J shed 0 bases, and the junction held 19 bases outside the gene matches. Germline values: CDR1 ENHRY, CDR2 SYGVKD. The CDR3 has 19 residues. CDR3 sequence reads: CAIRDPSGLAGMSSYEQYF. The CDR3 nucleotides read TGTGCCATCAGGGATCCGTCGGGGTTAGCGGGGATGAGCTCCTACGAGCAGTACTTC.

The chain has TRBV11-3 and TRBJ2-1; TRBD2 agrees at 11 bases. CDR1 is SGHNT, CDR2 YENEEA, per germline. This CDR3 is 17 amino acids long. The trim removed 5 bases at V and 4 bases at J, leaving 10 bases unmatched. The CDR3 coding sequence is TGTGCCAGCAGCCCTCGTCCGGGACTAGCGGTTTACAATGAGCAGTTCTTC. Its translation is CASSPRPGLAVYNEQFF.

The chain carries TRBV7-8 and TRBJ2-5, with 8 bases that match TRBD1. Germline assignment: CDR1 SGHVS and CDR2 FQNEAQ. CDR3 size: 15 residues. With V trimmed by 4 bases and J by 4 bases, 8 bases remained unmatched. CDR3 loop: CASSWQGANRETQYF. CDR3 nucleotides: TGTGCCAGCAGCTGGCAGGGGGCGAATAGAGAGACCCAGTACTTC. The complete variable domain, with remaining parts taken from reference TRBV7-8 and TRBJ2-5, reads GAGVSQSPRYKVAKRGQDVALRCDPISGHVSLFWYQQALGQGPEFLTYFQNEAQLDKSGLPSDRFFAERPEGSVSTLKIQRTQQEDSAVYLCASSWQGANRETQYFGPGTRLLVL.

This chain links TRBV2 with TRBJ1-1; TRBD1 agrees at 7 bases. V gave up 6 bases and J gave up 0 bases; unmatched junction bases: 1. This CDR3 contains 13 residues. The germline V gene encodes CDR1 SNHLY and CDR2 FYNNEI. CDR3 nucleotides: TGTGCCAGCAGCGGACAGGTGAACACTGAAGCTTTCTTT. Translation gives CASSGQVNTEAFF.

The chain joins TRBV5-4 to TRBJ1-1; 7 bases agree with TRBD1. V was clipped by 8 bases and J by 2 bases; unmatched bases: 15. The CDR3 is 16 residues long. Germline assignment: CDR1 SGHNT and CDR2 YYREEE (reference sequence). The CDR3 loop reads CASFLAVQGPNTEAFF. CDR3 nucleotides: TGTGCCAGTTTCCTTGCGGTACAGGGGCCTAACACTGAAGCTTTCTTT.

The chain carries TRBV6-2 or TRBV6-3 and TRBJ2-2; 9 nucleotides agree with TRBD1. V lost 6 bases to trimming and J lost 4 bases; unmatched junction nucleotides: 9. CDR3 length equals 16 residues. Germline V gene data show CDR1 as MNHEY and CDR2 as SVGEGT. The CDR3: CASSLRWTGVTGELFF. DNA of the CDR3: TGTGCCAGCAGCCTACGGTGGACAGGGGTCACCGGGGAGCTGTTTTTT.